Below, 11 T cell receptor beta chains from the same sample are listed, as sequenced in a study of blood T cells in healthy people across ages. The use of a sample-barcoded 5' primer and a J-beta primer mix characterized a second PCR of 7 to 11 cycles. One entry per CDR3 protein results from TCRdb running MiXCR on the 5' RACE reads. The sample holds 780,000 or so distinct CDR3 sequences, roughly 50% seen once. What was sequenced was blood. Receptors were obtained from a man older than 75 in good health.

This clonotype came up a few times. The J gene is TRBJ2-7, the V gene TRBV7-6, with 7 bases aligning to TRBD1. Germline trimming cut 5 bases from V and 3 bases from J; bases unmatched to any gene: 10. Germline V gives CDR1 SGHVS, CDR2 FNYEAQ. The CDR3 has 15 residues. CDR3: CASSAVDRDLYEQYF. The DNA for the CDR3 is TGTGCCAGCAGCGCTGTCGACAGGGACCTCTACGAGCAGTACTTC.

This clonotype was observed a single time. This rearrangement joins TRBV6-1 to TRBJ1-5; D gene unclear. Between the trimmed V and J ends, which lost 3 bases and 2 bases, there was a span of 11 bases. This CDR3 comprises 15 residues. From germline, CDR1 is MNHNS and CDR2 SASEGT. The CDR3 here is CASSEMTLGNQPQHF. CDR3 nucleotides: TGTGCCAGCAGTGAGATGACCCTGGGCAATCAGCCCCAGCATTTT.

This rearrangement joins TRBV25-1 to TRBJ1-3, with D uncertain. V lost 8 bases and J 0 bases, leaving 20 bases between the germline ends. Germline V CDR1 and CDR2: MGHDK, SYGVNS. The CDR3 is made up of 17 amino acids. The CDR3 sequence: CASRAGFGVISGNTIYF. CDR3 coding DNA: TGTGCCAGCCGGGCGGGGTTTGGTGTTATCTCTGGAAACACCATATATTTT.

The rearrangement uses TRBV27 and TRBJ2-1; perhaps TRBD2 as D (6 bases). The germline V gene encodes CDR1 MNHEY and CDR2 SMNVEV (reference sequence). Trimming removed 6 bases from V and 0 bases from J, with 18 bases in between. The CDR3 covers 17 residues. The CDR3: CASSRPGVGGSYNEQFF. As DNA, the CDR3 is TGTGCCAGCAGCCGACCAGGCGTGGGGGGCTCCTACAATGAGCAGTTCTTC.

This clonotype appeared a few times. This chain joins TRBV29-1 and TRBJ1-1; D is unclear. CDR3 size: 12 residues. V lost 4 bases and J 1 base, leaving 7 bases between the germline ends. Germline V CDR1 and CDR2: SQVTM, ANQGSEA. CDR3: CSVGVQNTEAFF. The CDR3 DNA follows: TGCAGCGTTGGAGTCCAGAACACTGAAGCTTTCTTT.

This chain connects TRBV3-1 to TRBJ1-4; tentative D call: TRBD1 (5 bases). V was shortened by 3 bases and J by 0 bases, with 8 bases between the two germline ends. The length of the CDR3 is 15 residues. Germline CDR1 and CDR2: LGHDT and YNNKEL (reference sequence). CDR3 nucleotides: TGTGCCAGCAGCCAGACAGCTTCAACTAATGAAAAACTGTTTTTT. Amino acid sequence: CASSQTASTNEKLFF.

V gene TRBV15 combines with J gene TRBJ2-1; 13 bases are a match to TRBD2. Germline trimming cut 5 bases from V and 8 bases from J; bases unmatched to any gene: 6. The CDR3 runs to 15 residues. Germline loops: CDR1 LNHNV, CDR2 YYDKDF (reference sequence). This CDR3 is CATSARTSGRDEQFF. The DNA of the CDR3 is TGTGCCACCAGCGCCCGGACTAGCGGGAGAGATGAGCAGTTCTTC.

The J gene is TRBJ2-1, the V gene TRBV27, with D unresolved. CDR1 and CDR2 (germline): MNHEY, SMNVEV (reference sequence). The V end was cut by 2 bases, the J end by 0 bases, with 8 bases between. CDR3 size: 15 residues. CDR3 sequence reads: CASSLDGFSYNEQFF. The CDR3 DNA reads as TGTGCCAGCAGTTTAGACGGGTTCTCCTACAATGAGCAGTTCTTC.

This clonotype has more than one count but fewer than ten. The chain is built from TRBV4-2 and TRBJ1-4, with no clear D. Germline CDR1 reads LGHNA; CDR2 reads YNFKEQ. The length of the CDR3 is 12 residues. V shed 4 bases and J shed 8 bases, with 8 bases lying between them. CDR3 in amino acids: CASSPPREKLFF. The CDR3 nucleotides read TGTGCCAGCAGCCCCCCTCGCGAAAAACTGTTTTTT.

This chain connects TRBV9 to TRBJ1-4; D is perhaps TRBD1 (5 bases). This CDR3 spans 16 amino acids. Trimming removed 3 bases at V and 0 bases at J, with 12 bases between. The germline CDR1 and CDR2 sequences are SGDLS and YYNGEE. The chain's CDR3 is CASSATGRATNEKLFF. Written as DNA, the CDR3 is TGTGCCAGCAGCGCTACAGGACGGGCAACTAATGAAAAACTGTTTTTT.

In this sample, this clonotype turned up many times. The J gene is TRBJ2-1, the V gene TRBV29-1; TRBD2 agrees at 9 bases. CDR1 and CDR2 (germline): SQVTM, ANQGSEA. V was clipped by 1 base and J by 1 base; unmatched bases: 2. The CDR3 consists of 15 residues. The DNA of the CDR3 is TGCAGCGTTGAAGGCGGGAGGGTTTCCTACAATGAGCAGTTCTTC. Protein sequence: CSVEGGRVSYNEQFF.